The 15 T cell receptor beta chains below were found in one sample sequenced in a study of shared clonotypes between healthy human individuals. The repertoire was sequenced with immunoSEQ multiplex PCR; TCRdb's copy has only in-frame clones and lacks some. The table lists some 1 million clones, about 74% of them singletons. Sequenced sample: memory CD4+ T cells sorted from blood. Described subset: CD45RA-negative fraction. The receptors stem from a man aged 18 to 35 in good health.

V and J are TRBV7-2 and TRBJ2-7, with D possibly TRBD2 on 5 matching bases. This CDR3 is built from 15 residues. Trimming pared 3 bases from V and 2 bases from J, leaving 14 bases between. Looked up from germline, CDR1 is SGHTA and CDR2 is FQGNSA. CDR3 sequence reads: CASSFPGNPTYEQYF. CDR3 DNA: TGTGCCAGCAGCTTCCCCGGGAATCCCACCTACGAGCAGTACTTC.

The chain recombines TRBV5-5 with TRBJ2-7; 7 nucleotides align to TRBD2. Germline V lookup: CDR1 SGHKS, CDR2 YYEKEE (reference sequence). Germline trimming cut 0 bases from V and 5 bases from J; bases unmatched to any gene: 5. This CDR3 region has 14 residues. The CDR3 region is CASSLEGGRDEQYF. CDR3 coding DNA: TGTGCCAGCAGCTTGGAGGGCGGGAGAGACGAGCAGTACTTC.

The chain has TRBV30 and TRBJ2-7; possibly TRBD1 for D (5 bases). The CDR3 contains 13 residues. Germline lookup yields CDR1 GTSNPN and CDR2 SVGIG (reference sequence). The V and J ends lost 0 bases and 4 bases respectively, with 10 bases between them. The CDR3 DNA reads TGTGCCTGGAGTGTCAATGGGGCTTACGAGCAGTACTTC. This translates into CAWSVNGAYEQYF.

This chain uses TRBV6-1 with TRBJ1-5; 7 bases fit TRBD1. This CDR3 has 15 amino acids. The V gene end was trimmed by 5 bases and the J gene end by 5 bases; junction bases not matched to a gene: 9. Germline CDR1 is MNHNS and CDR2 is SASEGT. The CDR3 coding sequence is TGTGCCAGCAGTCGAAAGACAGGGCGGGATCAGCCCCAGCATTTT. It encodes CASSRKTGRDQPQHF.

The chain uses TRBV4-1 and TRBJ1-5; 8 bases are a match to TRBD1. Trimming removed 3 bases from V and 7 bases from J; junction bases left unmatched: 8. The germline V gene has CDR1 MGHRA and CDR2 YSYEKL. CDR3 size: 15 residues. For the CDR3, the DNA is TGCGCCAGCAGCCAGGTGGACAGGGACAACCAGCCCCAGCATTTT. As protein: CASSQVDRDNQPQHF.

Notes on this clone: Possible read error: a much larger clone is one base away. The sample carries other DNA sequences with the same CDR3. This rearrangement joins TRBV11-2 to TRBJ2-7; no definite D call. The CDR3 has 10 residues. Deletions cut 3 bases from V and 4 bases from J, with 1 base between. Looked up from germline, CDR1 is SGHAT and CDR2 is FQNNGV. CDR3 loop: CASSFYEQYF. Written as DNA, the CDR3 is TGTGCCAGCAGCTTTTACGAGCAGTACTTC.

The J gene is TRBJ2-2, the V gene TRBV2, with TRBD2 matching over 11 bases. J was trimmed by 6 bases and V by 4 bases; bases with no gene match: 4. From germline, CDR1 is SNHLY and CDR2 FYNNEI. CDR3 length: 15 amino acids. The CDR3 is CASSGTSGSAGELFF. In nucleotides, the CDR3 is TGTGCCAGCAGTGGAACTAGCGGGAGTGCCGGGGAGCTGTTTTTT.

This clone has a handful of counts. This chain joins TRBV29-1 and TRBJ2-7; 10 bases map to TRBD1. The V segment lost 7 bases and the J segment 6 bases; nucleotides outside the gene matches: 9. This CDR3 has 13 amino acids. CDR1 and CDR2 from the germline V gene are SQVTM and ANQGSEA. The CDR3 bases are TGCAGCGGTCGGGACAGGGGTGAAGGCGAGCAGTACTTC. Its protein product is CSGRDRGEGEQYF.

Of note for this clone: This CDR3 is also generated by other DNA sequences in the sample. V gene TRBV2 combines with J gene TRBJ1-1, with D perhaps matching TRBD1 (5 bases). Germline CDR1 reads SNHLY; CDR2 reads FYNNEI. This CDR3 contains 11 residues. Trimming took off 8 bases at V and 4 bases at J, with 8 bases between the two ends. The CDR3 nucleotides read TGTGCCAGCCGTGGGGGCACTGAAGCTTTCTTT. The encoded protein is CASRGGTEAFF. Drawing the rest from reference TRBV2 and TRBJ1-1, the complete variable domain is EPEVTQTPSHQVTQMGQEVILRCVPISNHLYFYWYRQILGQKVEFLVSFYNNEISEKSEIFDDQFSVERPDGSNFTLKIRSTKLEDSAMYFCASRGGTEAFFGQGTRLTVV.

The chain recombines TRBV5-8 with TRBJ2-7; 9 nucleotides match TRBD1. This CDR3 has 14 residues. V lost 5 bases to trimming and J lost 5 bases; unmatched junction nucleotides: 8. From germline, CDR1 is SGHTS and CDR2 YDEGEE. The CDR3 loop is CASRPDRGFNEQYF. The CDR3 nucleotides read TGTGCCAGCAGGCCTGACAGGGGGTTCAACGAGCAGTACTTC. The variable domain in full, completed from reference TRBV5-8 and TRBJ2-7, reads EAGVTQSPTHLIKTRGQQATLRCSPISGHTSVYWYQQALGLGLQFLLWYDEGEERNRGNFPPRFSGRQFPNYSSELNVNALELEDSALYLCASRPDRGFNEQYFGPGTRLTVT.

The chain links TRBV7-2 to TRBJ1-2; tentatively, D is TRBD1 (6 bases). The length of the CDR3 is 12 residues. In germline, CDR1 is SGHTA, CDR2 FQGNSA. V was trimmed by 3 bases and J by 8 bases, leaving 10 bases between them. The CDR3, as DNA: TGTGCCAGCAGCTTTTTGGACAGAGGCTACACCTTC. It translates to CASSFLDRGYTF.

This clone occurred many times. In DNA, the CDR3 is TGTGCCACTCCGGACAATGAGCAGTTCTTC. This encodes CATPDNEQFF. The V and J genes are TRBV6-5 and TRBJ2-1; unclear D gene. The CDR3 length is 10 residues. The V gene lost 10 bases and the J gene lost 5 bases, with 6 bases spanning the gap. Germline values: CDR1 MNHEY, CDR2 SVGAGI.

In this sample, this clone turned up once. J is TRBJ1-2 and V is TRBV29-1, with TRBD1 identical over 10 bases. V shed 7 bases, J shed 12 bases, and the junction held 11 bases outside the gene matches. CDR3 length equals 12 residues. The germline CDR1 and CDR2 sequences are SQVTM and ANQGSEA. CDR3 bases: TGCAGCGCCCCCTCTGCGGGGACAGGGGACACCTTC. Encoded protein: CSAPSAGTGDTF.

The J gene is TRBJ2-1, the V gene TRBV18; 10 bases match TRBD1. CDR1 is KGHSH and CDR2 is LQKENI in the germline V gene. Trimming took 2 bases from V and 8 from J; bases not matched to a gene: 6. The CDR3 length is 15 residues. The DNA for the CDR3 is TGTGCCAGCTCACCAATGACAGGGGGCAGTTATGAGCAGTTCTTC. Translation: CASSPMTGGSYEQFF.

This clone appeared many times. Other DNA sequences within the sample encode an identical CDR3. The chain couples TRBV7-2 to TRBJ2-3, with 7 bases lining up with TRBD2. Trimming at V came to 1 base and at J to 2 bases, leaving 3 bases not matched to a gene. This CDR3 has 15 residues. The germline V gene encodes CDR1 SGHTA and CDR2 FQGNSA. The CDR3 region has the DNA TGTGCCAGCAGCTTAGGCGGGAGAACCACAGATACGCAGTATTTT. As protein: CASSLGGRTTDTQYF.